The 14 T cell receptor beta chains below all came from one sample that was sequenced in a study of T cell changes during pregnancy in multiple sclerosis. Data came from immunoSEQ multiplex PCR; TCRdb stores just in-frame clones and leaves some out. The sample holds 35,000 to 45,000 clones; 90% to 95% are singletons and the top ten take 0.6% to 0.75%. The source material was CD4+ T cells from peripheral blood mononuclear cells, sampled before pregnancy. The receptors were sampled from a female donor with multiple sclerosis, enrolled in a pregnancy study.

The gene calls are TRBV9 and TRBJ2-5; D not resolved. The germline V gene has CDR1 SGDLS and CDR2 YYNGEE. V was trimmed by 4 bases and J by 5 bases, leaving 6 bases between them. CDR3 length: 11 amino acids. CDR3 bases: TGTGCCAGCAGCCACGAGGAGACCCAGTACTTC. It encodes CASSHEETQYF.

The rearrangement joins TRBV6-1 to TRBJ2-2, with 8 bases that match TRBD2. With 4 bases clipped from V and 4 bases from J, the junction kept 11 bases outside the gene matches. The CDR3 has 17 residues. The germline gives CDR1 MNHNS, CDR2 SASEGT. As DNA, the CDR3 is TGTGCCAGCAGTGTCCCGGGACTAGGGTCCAGCACCGGGGAGCTGTTTTTT. It yields the protein CASSVPGLGSSTGELFF.

The chain employs TRBV7-2 and TRBJ2-5; 8 bases map to TRBD1. Trimming cost V 3 bases and J 12 bases; bases outside gene matches: 9. The CDR3 loop spans 13 amino acids. Per germline, CDR1 SGHTA and CDR2 FQGNSA. The CDR3 DNA sequence: TGTGCCAGCAGCTTTCAGGGGGCCCTCCAGGAGTACTTC. Protein sequence: CASSFQGALQEYF.

CDR3 DNA: TGTGCCAGCTGGGGGGGGGCGTTTTATGGCTACACCTTC. Protein product: CASWGGAFYGYTF. The chain links TRBV6-5 to TRBJ1-2; D possibly corresponds to TRBD1 (6 bases). Germline V lookup: CDR1 MNHEY, CDR2 SVGAGI. V was shortened by 8 bases and J by 5 bases, with 15 bases between the two germline ends. This CDR3 spans 13 amino acids.

The gene calls are TRBV18 and TRBJ2-2; 9 nucleotides align to TRBD2. CDR1 is KGHSH, CDR2 LQKENI, per germline. The CDR3 extends over 19 amino acids. After removal of 1 base from V and 0 bases from J, the junction contained 9 bases not matched to a gene. The CDR3 loop is CASSPRAFSGGANTGELFF. In DNA, the CDR3 is TGTGCCAGCTCACCACGAGCGTTTAGCGGGGGCGCGAACACCGGGGAGCTGTTTTTT.

This CDR3 reads CASSLRTGTGNTIYF. Here the CDR3 DNA reads TGTGCCAGCAGCTTACGGACAGGGACTGGAAACACCATATATTTT. The gene calls are TRBV5-4 and TRBJ1-3; TRBD1 matches at 8 bases. J was trimmed by 2 bases and V by 2 bases; bases with no gene match: 3. The germline V gene encodes CDR1 SGHNT and CDR2 YYREEE (reference sequence). CDR3 length: 15 residues.

J is TRBJ2-3 and V is TRBV9; TRBD2 agrees at 7 bases. V lost 1 base to trimming and J lost 6 bases; unmatched junction nucleotides: 5. Germline V gives CDR1 SGDLS, CDR2 YYNGEE. This CDR3 is 14 amino acids long. The CDR3 is CASSVRSGADTQYF. In DNA form, the CDR3 reads TGTGCCAGCAGCGTAAGGAGCGGGGCGGATACGCAGTATTTT.

This clone was recorded only once. The rearrangement uses TRBV18 and TRBJ2-2; perhaps TRBD1 as D (6 bases). The CDR3 extends over 15 amino acids. The V end was cut by 3 bases, the J end by 4 bases, with 12 bases between. CDR1 is KGHSH and CDR2 is LQKENI in the germline V gene. CDR3 loop: CASSPYDRLTGELFF. The CDR3 nucleotides read TGTGCCAGCTCACCCTACGACAGGCTCACCGGGGAGCTGTTTTTT. Together with reference TRBV18 and TRBJ2-2, the CDR3 gives the full variable domain: NAGVMQNPRHLVRRRGQEARLRCSPMKGHSHVYWYRQLPEEGLKFMVYLQKENIIDESGMPKERFSAEFPKEGPSILRIQQVVRGDSAAYFCASSPYDRLTGELFFGEGSRLTVL.

The chain carries TRBV25-1 and TRBJ1-1; tentatively, D is TRBD1 (5 bases). Trimming stripped 4 bases from V and 1 base from J, with 10 bases between. CDR1 is MGHDK and CDR2 is SYGVNS in the germline V gene. The CDR3 has 14 residues. The chain's CDR3 is CASSGTGENTEAFF. The CDR3 DNA reads as TGTGCCAGCAGTGGGACGGGGGAGAACACTGAAGCTTTCTTT.

In DNA, the CDR3 is TGTGCCAGCAGCCTAATCCGGGATAACACAGATACGCAGTATTTT. It yields the protein CASSLIRDNTDTQYF. The rearrangement joins TRBV5-6 to TRBJ2-3; weak D call: TRBD2 (5 bases). V lost 4 bases to trimming and J lost 2 bases, with 14 bases between them. CDR1 is SGHDT, CDR2 YYEEEE, per germline. The CDR3 consists of 15 residues.

The chain couples TRBV5-5 to TRBJ2-1, with D unclear. V was shortened by 2 bases and J by 6 bases, with 6 bases between the two germline ends. The V gene's germline CDR1 is SGHKS and CDR2 YYEKEE (reference sequence). There are 12 residues in the CDR3. The CDR3 DNA reads TGTGCCAGCAGCTTCTCAGTCAATGAGCAGTTCTTC. Its protein is CASSFSVNEQFF.

The chain has TRBV7-9 and TRBJ2-7; 13 bases fit TRBD2. The CDR3 totals 16 residues. The germline CDR1 and CDR2 sequences are SEHNR and FQNEAQ (reference sequence). V was clipped by 4 bases and J by 5 bases; unmatched bases: 8. The CDR3 sequence: CASSSRTSGGRDEQYF. The CDR3 DNA reads TGTGCCAGCAGCTCCCGGACTAGCGGGGGTAGAGACGAGCAGTACTTC.

The chain has TRBV15 and TRBJ1-2; D may be TRBD1 (5 bases). Germline CDR1 and CDR2: LNHNV and YYDKDF (reference sequence). The length of the CDR3 is 14 residues. The V and J ends lost 0 bases and 8 bases respectively, with 13 bases between them. CDR3 DNA sequence: TGTGCCACCAGCAGAGACGGGGGGGTAGAGGGCTACACCTTC. This translates into CATSRDGGVEGYTF. Looking up the rest from reference TRBV15 and TRBJ1-2 gives the full variable domain: DAMVIQNPRYQVTQFGKPVTLSCSQTLNHNVMYWYQQKSSQAPKLLFHYYDKDFNNEADTPDNFQSRRPNTSFCFLDIRSPGLGDTAMYLCATSRDGGVEGYTFGSGTRLTVV.

As DNA, the CDR3 is TGTGCCAGCAGCGTAGGCGGGACCGTAGATACGCAGTATTTT. Translating it yields CASSVGGTVDTQYF. The chain carries TRBV9 and TRBJ2-3, with D possibly TRBD2 on 6 matching bases. This CDR3 spans 14 amino acids. The germline CDR1 and CDR2 sequences are SGDLS and YYNGEE. V lost 0 bases and J lost 5, with 10 bases in between.